The 32 T cell receptor beta chains below all came from one sample that was sequenced in a study of blood T cell repertoires in COVID-19. Profiling relied on immunoSEQ multiplex PCR, and the TCRdb table lists in-frame clones only, not all of them. The sample lists about 45,000 clones, roughly 90% occurring once. Source material: peripheral blood. These receptor sequences come from a human donor in a cohort sampled during active COVID-19.

The chain is built from TRBV6-5 and TRBJ1-1; a weak D match, TRBD1 (5 bases). With 10 bases removed from V and 1 base from J, the gap between germline ends came to 16 bases. The CDR3 spans 14 residues. Germline-derived CDR1 and CDR2 are MNHEY and SVGAGI. The CDR3 loop reads CAIRPGGWNTEAFF. CDR3 DNA sequence: TGTGCCATCCGACCCGGGGGTTGGAACACTGAAGCTTTCTTT.

The rearrangement uses TRBV9 and TRBJ2-7; no clear D. The CDR3 contains 13 residues. The germline V gene has CDR1 SGDLS and CDR2 YYNGEE. The V and J ends lost 0 bases and 5 bases respectively, with 9 bases between them. The CDR3, as DNA: TGTGCCAGCAGCGTAGGCGTGACAAACGAGCAGTACTTC. Protein product: CASSVGVTNEQYF.

The chain has TRBV3-1 (or the pseudogene TRBV3-2) and TRBJ2-1; weak D call: TRBD2 (6 bases). Germline V gives CDR1 LGHDT, CDR2 YNNKEL (reference sequence). The CDR3 has 14 residues. V gave up 1 base and J gave up 4 bases, with 8 bases separating them. CDR3 protein: CASSQGTTYNEQFF. CDR3 DNA: TGTGCCAGCAGCCAAGGGACTACTTACAATGAGCAGTTCTTC.

The rearrangement links TRBV5-1 to TRBJ1-1, with 7 bases identical to TRBD1. V lost 0 bases, J lost 3 bases, and 2 bases stayed unmatched. The CDR3 covers 14 residues. The germline gives CDR1 SGHRS, CDR2 YFSETQ. In DNA form, the CDR3 reads TGCGCCAGCAGCTTGGAAGGACAGGACACTGAAGCTTTCTTT. It specifies CASSLEGQDTEAFF.

By sample share, this clone is medium-sized. The V call is TRBV5-1, the J call TRBJ1-2; the D is unclear. The CDR3 sequence is 13 residues long. V lost 4 bases, J lost 8 bases, and 15 bases lay in between. The V gene's germline CDR1 is SGHRS and CDR2 YFSETQ. The CDR3 DNA follows: TGCGCCAGCAGCCCCGCTGGTGACAAGGGCTACACCTTC. The encoded protein is CASSPAGDKGYTF.

The V and J genes are TRBV11-2 and TRBJ2-1, with TRBD2 identical over 9 bases. Germline V gene sequence: CDR1 SGHAT, CDR2 FQNNGV. This CDR3 is built from 16 residues. Trimming took 5 bases from V and 4 from J; bases not matched to a gene: 9. The CDR3 is CASSRIASGVYNEQFF. DNA of the CDR3: TGTGCCAGCAGCCGAATAGCTAGCGGGGTTTACAATGAGCAGTTCTTC.

The chain uses TRBV6-6 and TRBJ2-5, with 7 positions matching TRBD2. The ends lost 7 bases at V and 2 bases at J; junction bases unmatched: 4. Germline loops: CDR1 MNHNY, CDR2 SVGAGI (reference sequence). CDR3 length: 13 residues. CDR3 nucleotide sequence: TGTGCCAGCACCCAAGCGGGGCAAGAGACCCAGTACTTC. Its protein is CASTQAGQETQYF.

The rearrangement uses TRBV18 and TRBJ1-3; possible D gene TRBD1, 5 bases. The CDR3 contains 13 residues. Trimming cost V 6 bases and J 3 bases, with 9 bases left between them. The germline gives CDR1 KGHSH, CDR2 LQKENI. This CDR3 is CASSPGLGNTIYF. DNA of the CDR3: TGTGCCAGCTCCCCGGGACTTGGAAACACCATATATTTT.

This chain links TRBV12-5 with TRBJ2-1, with TRBD1 identical over 7 bases. CDR1 is LGHNT and CDR2 is FRNRAP in the germline V gene. The CDR3 length is 16 residues. The V gene end was trimmed by 6 bases and the J gene end by 6 bases; junction bases not matched to a gene: 14. The CDR3 sequence: CASGQNEGASRNEQFF. The CDR3 DNA reads as TGTGCTAGTGGCCAAAACGAGGGGGCCTCTCGCAATGAGCAGTTCTTC.

The V and J genes are TRBV5-1 and TRBJ1-1; a possible D gene is TRBD1 (6 bases). The germline V and J ends were trimmed by 3 bases and 0 bases, with 12 bases remaining between them. The germline V gene has CDR1 SGHRS and CDR2 YFSETQ. CDR3 size: 15 residues. The CDR3 DNA is TGCGCCAGCAGCTCCGATGGACAGATGAACACTGAAGCTTTCTTT. Translated, it gives CASSSDGQMNTEAFF.

The chain is built from TRBV2 and TRBJ2-5; no definite D call. The CDR3 runs to 12 residues. Deletions cut 9 bases from V and 1 base from J, with 9 bases between. Germline loops: CDR1 SNHLY, CDR2 FYNNEI. The CDR3 nucleotides are TGTGCCAGAAGCGCCAGCCAAGAGACCCAGTACTTC. It is translated as CARSASQETQYF.

CDR3 nucleotide sequence: TGTGCCAGTCTCGGGACAGGGCAGTCTAACTATGGCTACACCTTC. This gives the protein CASLGTGQSNYGYTF. The rearrangement uses TRBV19 and TRBJ1-2, with 9 bases lining up with TRBD1. CDR1 LNHDA and CDR2 SQIVND come from the germline V gene (reference sequence). Germline trimming cut 8 bases from V and 0 bases from J; bases unmatched to any gene: 7. The CDR3 consists of 15 residues.

CDR3 bases: TGCGCCAGCAGCCAGGCCCAGGGGCTTGGCTACACCTTC. Protein: CASSQAQGLGYTF. The gene calls are TRBV4-1 and TRBJ1-2; tentative D call: TRBD1 (6 bases). The CDR3 contains 13 residues. The V gene lost 3 bases and the J gene lost 7 bases, with 12 bases spanning the gap. Germline CDR1 and CDR2: MGHRA and YSYEKL.

This chain connects TRBV6-6 to TRBJ2-3, with 12 bases matching TRBD2. With 8 bases clipped from V and 3 bases from J, the junction kept 6 bases outside the gene matches. CDR1 MNHNY and CDR2 SVGAGI come from the germline V gene (reference sequence). The CDR3 spans 15 residues. CDR3 DNA: TGTGCCAGCGGGGAGACTAGCGGGGGAACAGATACGCAGTATTTT. This sequence encodes CASGETSGGTDTQYF.

This chain links TRBV6-5 with TRBJ1-3; D remains ambiguous. CDR1 and CDR2 (germline): MNHEY, SVGAGI. The length of the CDR3 is 13 residues. V was pared by 7 bases and J by 3 bases, with 10 bases between. The CDR3 sequence: CASTNFNGNTIYF. The CDR3 bases are TGTGCCAGCACGAACTTCAATGGAAACACCATATATTTT.

The chain uses TRBV6-5 and TRBJ1-2, with D tentatively TRBD1 (5 bases). Germline-derived CDR1 and CDR2 are MNHEY and SVGAGI. Trimming cost V 6 bases and J 6 bases, with 20 bases left between them. The CDR3 is 15 amino acids. The CDR3 DNA sequence: TGTGCCAGCAGGTTGAGAGAAGGGGCGGTCGATGGCTACACCTTC. This translates into CASRLREGAVDGYTF.

J is TRBJ2-2 and V is TRBV4-1; D is perhaps TRBD1 (7 bases). The CDR3 covers 16 residues. Germline V CDR1 and CDR2: MGHRA, YSYEKL. V was pared by 3 bases and J by 1 base, with 12 bases between. In DNA, the CDR3 is TGCGCCAGCAGCCAGTACCAGGGGGGGAACACCGGGGAGCTGTTTTTT. It is translated as CASSQYQGGNTGELFF.

The chain employs TRBV13 and TRBJ2-3, with TRBD2 matching over 12 bases. Per germline, CDR1 PRHDT and CDR2 FYEKMQ (reference sequence). The V and J ends lost 3 bases and 3 bases, in that order; junction bases with no gene match: 1. This CDR3 is 15 amino acids long. The DNA for the CDR3 is TGTGCCAGCAGCTTCGGGACTAGCGGGACAGATACGCAGTATTTT. This codes for CASSFGTSGTDTQYF.

CDR3 DNA sequence: TGTGCCAGAAGCTGCCTAGCGGGGGGGCTCGATGAGCAGTTCTTC. This gives the protein CARSCLAGGLDEQFF. The chain couples TRBV5-3 to TRBJ2-1; 12 bases line up with TRBD2. TRBV5-3 is an open reading frame, and its role is uncertain. CDR3 length: 15 residues. The V and J ends lost 3 bases and 8 bases, in that order; junction bases with no gene match: 6.

This CDR3 is CASSVDWSSYNEQFF. In nucleotides, the CDR3 is TGTGCCAGCAGCGTAGACTGGTCTTCCTACAATGAGCAGTTCTTC. The chain is built from TRBV9 and TRBJ2-1; D unresolved. The length of the CDR3 is 15 residues. Germline V CDR1 and CDR2: SGDLS, YYNGEE. Trimming stripped 0 bases from V and 1 base from J, with 8 bases between.

The rearrangement links TRBV6-5 to TRBJ1-5; D perhaps matches TRBD1 (5 bases). Germline CDR1 and CDR2: MNHEY and SVGAGI. The CDR3 consists of 14 residues. V was shortened by 6 bases and J by 7 bases, with 16 bases between the two germline ends. CDR3 sequence reads: CASSLPGGGQPQHF. The CDR3 DNA follows: TGTGCCAGCAGCCTCCCGGGGGGGGGACAGCCCCAGCATTTT.

This clone has just one count. The chain carries TRBV15 and TRBJ2-1; the D gene is possibly TRBD1 (6 bases). This CDR3 has 15 amino acids. CDR1 LNHNV and CDR2 YYDKDF come from the germline V gene (reference sequence). Trimming took 3 bases from V and 4 from J, leaving 13 bases between them. CDR3 loop: CATSRPRQVYNEQFF. CDR3 nucleotides: TGTGCCACCAGCAGGCCCCGACAGGTTTACAATGAGCAGTTCTTC.

The gene calls are TRBV3-1 (or the pseudogene TRBV3-2) and TRBJ1-2; D is uncertain. The length of the CDR3 is 14 residues. Trimming shortened V by 0 bases and J by 6 bases, and 11 bases separated the two germline ends. Germline V gene data show CDR1 as LGHDT and CDR2 as YNNKEL (reference sequence). The CDR3 bases are TGTGCCAGCAGCCAAGATTTACTCGGGGATGGCTACACCTTC. It codes for CASSQDLLGDGYTF.

This clone was observed once. The chain links TRBV7-9 to TRBJ1-1, with a tentative D call TRBD1 (6 bases). Trimming took off 4 bases at V and 1 base at J, with 10 bases between the two ends. Germline V CDR1 and CDR2: SEHNR, FQNEAQ (reference sequence). This CDR3 is built from 14 residues. The CDR3 region is CASSWDNWNTEAFF. CDR3 in DNA: TGTGCCAGCAGCTGGGACAACTGGAACACTGAAGCTTTCTTT. The full variable domain, rest sourced from reference TRBV7-9 and TRBJ1-1, is DTGVSQNPRHKITKRGQNVTFRCDPISEHNRLYWYRQTLGQGPEFLTYFQNEAQLEKSRLLSDRFSAERPKGSFSTLEIQRTEQGDSAMYLCASSWDNWNTEAFFGQGTRLTVV.

This clone has more than one count but fewer than ten. The gene calls are TRBV30 and TRBJ1-2; 8 nucleotides agree with TRBD1. The J segment lost 4 bases and the V segment lost 5 bases, leaving 12 bases of the junction unmatched. CDR1 GTSNPN and CDR2 SVGIG come from the germline V gene (reference sequence). CDR3 length equals 15 residues. The CDR3 region has the DNA TGTGCCTGGCTCGTAGGACAGGGAATAAGCTATGGCTACACCTTC. It yields the protein CAWLVGQGISYGYTF. Full variable domain (remainder filled in from reference TRBV30 and TRBJ1-2): SQTIHQWPATLVQPVGSPLSLECTVEGTSNPNLYWYRQAAGRGLQLLFYSVGIGQISSEVPQNLSASRPQDRQFILSSKKLLLSDSGFYLCAWLVGQGISYGYTFGSGTRLTVV.

This clone was seen once. The rearrangement uses TRBV5-1 and TRBJ1-1; 9 nucleotides match TRBD1. CDR1 SGHRS and CDR2 YFSETQ come from the germline V gene. The CDR3 spans 14 residues. J gave up 5 bases and V 6 bases, and 8 bases lay outside the gene matches. The DNA of the CDR3 is TGCGCCAGCACCGTACAGGGGGCCGGGACTGAAGCTTTCTTT. It translates to CASTVQGAGTEAFF.

The DNA for the CDR3 is TGCGCCAGCAGTGAGGGCCCAGGGAAGTGGACCAAAAACATTCAGTACTTC. Amino acids: CASSEGPGKWTKNIQYF. This rearrangement joins TRBV10-1 to TRBJ2-4, with a tentative D call TRBD1 (5 bases). CDR1 WNHNN and CDR2 SYGVQD come from the germline V gene (reference sequence). CDR3 size: 17 residues. V lost 2 bases to trimming and J lost 2 bases, with 16 bases between them.

In nucleotides, the CDR3 is TGTGCCACCAGCAGACAGGCTGAAGCTTTCTTT. Protein: CATSRQAEAFF. J is TRBJ1-1 and V is TRBV15; the D is unclear. Germline values: CDR1 LNHNV, CDR2 YYDKDF (reference sequence). The CDR3 loop spans 11 amino acids. Trimming took 2 bases from V and 6 from J, leaving 4 bases between them.

This clone came up once. This sequence joins TRBV18 and TRBJ2-6; D perhaps matches TRBD1 (5 bases). The CDR3 extends over 18 amino acids. Germline CDR1 KGHSH, CDR2 LQKENI. Trimming cost V 5 bases and J 0 bases, with 17 bases left between them. Here the CDR3 DNA reads TGTGCCAGCTCATCGACAGCGATTAGCCCCTCTGGGGCCAACGTCCTGACTTTC. This encodes CASSSTAISPSGANVLTF.

The gene calls are TRBV9 and TRBJ2-5, with 9 positions matching TRBD1. The length of the CDR3 is 16 residues. The J segment lost 5 bases and the V segment lost 0 bases, leaving 8 bases of the junction unmatched. Per germline, CDR1 SGDLS and CDR2 YYNGEE. CDR3 DNA: TGTGCCAGCAGCGTAGGCCCGGGACAGGGTTTGGAGACCCAGTACTTC. This encodes CASSVGPGQGLETQYF.

The genes are TRBV6-5 and TRBJ2-3; 9 positions match TRBD2. CDR1 is MNHEY and CDR2 is SVGAGI in the germline V gene. The CDR3 extends over 15 amino acids. The junction had 7 bases not matched to a gene; V was cut back by 8 bases and J by 1 base. The CDR3 sequence is CASHSGGGRTDTQYF. The CDR3 coding sequence is TGTGCCAGCCATAGCGGGGGTGGTCGCACAGATACGCAGTATTTT.

The rearrangement links TRBV5-4 to TRBJ2-1; 8 positions match TRBD2. The CDR3 is made up of 15 amino acids. Germline CDR1 SGHNT, CDR2 YYREEE (reference sequence). J gave up 4 bases and V 0 bases, and 3 bases lay outside the gene matches. This CDR3 is CASSLVASGYNEQFF. CDR3 bases: TGTGCCAGCAGCTTGGTGGCTAGCGGGTACAATGAGCAGTTCTTC.